This is a list of T cell receptor beta chains from one sample in a study of blood T cell repertoires in COVID-19. Sequencing was performed with immunoSEQ multiplex PCR; in TCRdb, only in-frame clones are kept and a portion is missing. This table has 150,000 to 200,000 clones, about 88% appearing once. Sequencing was done on a sample of peripheral blood. These receptors all stem from a woman older than 75 in a cohort sampled during active or convalescent COVID-19. CDR3s leave out the opening cysteine and the closing phenylalanine or tryptophan. Fields, in order: V gene, J gene, CDR3 protein.

>TRBV7-9|TRBJ1-4
ASSRRAYENEKLF
>TRBV2|TRBJ2-1
ASSRTESSYNEQF
>TRBV2|TRBJ1-6
ATQGQNSPLH
>TRBV7-2|TRBJ2-1
ASSAGLAGMNEQF
>TRBV19|TRBJ2-5
ASSMLPSGPSGETQY
>TRBV12-5|TRBJ1-1
ASGFRDRNTEAF
>TRBV2|TRBJ1-5
ASRDRGFLNQPQH
>TRBV11-3|TRBJ2-3
ASRDSKSTDTQY
>TRBV21-1|TRBJ2-5
ASSKDRGQRGETQY
>TRBV6-6|TRBJ1-5
ASNTEGRVWQPQH
>TRBV5-6|TRBJ1-4
ASSPVGDRHEKLF
>TRBV28|TRBJ1-5
ASNQRTGEFSNQPQH
>TRBV30|TRBJ1-5
AWAENSNQPQH
>TRBV3-1/TRBV3-2|TRBJ2-3
ASSSFRGLAGTDTQY
>TRBV3-1/TRBV3-2|TRBJ1-3
ASSQDTGVSSGNTIY
>TRBV5-6|TRBJ2-3
ASSFLRGYRTDTQY
>TRBV5-4|TRBJ1-2
ASSLEGVDYGYT
>TRBV30|TRBJ2-7
AWSEQGFSEQY